What follows is one T cell receptor beta chain and its context. In germline, CDR1 is MNHEY, CDR2 SMNVEV (reference sequence). Losses at the gene ends were 6 bases for V and 6 bases for J; bases not matched to a gene: 8. The CDR3 extends over 15 amino acids. The entry originates in a study of CD8 T cells in Susac syndrome. Roughly 0.45 to 1 ug RNA was reverse transcribed with random hexamers. TCRdb re-derived calls from the immunoSEQ multiplex PCR reads in MiXCR, one entry per CDR3 protein. The table lists over 140,000 distinct CDR3 sequences, approximately 95% of them singletons. The chain carries TRBV27 and TRBJ2-1, with TRBD2 matching over 10 bases. The sample taken for sequencing was CD4+ T cells from PBMCs. This clonotype originated in a human donor with Susac syndrome. The CDR3 nucleotides are TGTGCCAGCAGGAGAAGCGGGAGGGGCGCCAATGAGCAGTTCTTC. This translates into CASRRSGRGANEQFF.